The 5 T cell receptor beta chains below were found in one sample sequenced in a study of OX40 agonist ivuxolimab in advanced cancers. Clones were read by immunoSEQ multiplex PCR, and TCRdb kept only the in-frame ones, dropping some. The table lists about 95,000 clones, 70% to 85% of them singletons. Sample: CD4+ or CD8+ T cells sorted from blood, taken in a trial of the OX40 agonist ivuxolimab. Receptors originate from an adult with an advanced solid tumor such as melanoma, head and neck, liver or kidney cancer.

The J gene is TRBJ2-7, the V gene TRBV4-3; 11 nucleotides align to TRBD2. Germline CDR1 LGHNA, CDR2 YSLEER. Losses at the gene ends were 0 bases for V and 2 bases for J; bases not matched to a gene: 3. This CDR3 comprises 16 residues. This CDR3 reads CASSQDVTSGAYEQYF. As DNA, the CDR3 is TGCGCCAGCAGCCAAGATGTGACTAGCGGGGCCTACGAGCAGTACTTC.

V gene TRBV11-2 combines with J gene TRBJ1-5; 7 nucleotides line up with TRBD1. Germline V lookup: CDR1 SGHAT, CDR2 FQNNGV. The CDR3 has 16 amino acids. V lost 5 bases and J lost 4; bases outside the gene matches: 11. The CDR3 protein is CASSAQVRGLNQPQHF. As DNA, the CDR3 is TGTGCCAGCAGCGCCCAGGTAAGGGGGCTAAATCAGCCCCAGCATTTT.

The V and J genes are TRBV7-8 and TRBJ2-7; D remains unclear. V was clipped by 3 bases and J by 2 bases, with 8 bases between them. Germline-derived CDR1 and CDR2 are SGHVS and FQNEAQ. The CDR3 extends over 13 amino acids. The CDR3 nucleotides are TGTGCCAGCAGCTTGACGTATCCCTACGAGCAGTACTTC. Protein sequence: CASSLTYPYEQYF.

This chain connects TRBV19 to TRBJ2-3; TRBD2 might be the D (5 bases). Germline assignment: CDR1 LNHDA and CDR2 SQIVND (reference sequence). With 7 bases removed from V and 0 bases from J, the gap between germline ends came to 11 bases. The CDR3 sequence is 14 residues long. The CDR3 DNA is TGTGCCAGTAAGTCCGGCGGGAGCACAGATACGCAGTATTTT. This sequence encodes CASKSGGSTDTQYF.

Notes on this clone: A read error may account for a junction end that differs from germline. The CDR3 region has the DNA TGTGCTAGCAGCTTAGCAATGGGCAATGAGCAGTTCTTC. It yields the protein CASSLAMGNEQFF. This rearrangement joins TRBV7-7 to TRBJ2-1; D uncertain. CDR1 SSHAT and CDR2 FNYEAQ come from the germline V gene (reference sequence). The CDR3 totals 13 residues.